The clone carrying this T cell receptor beta chain was observed a few times. Its target is unknown. These data come from a study of T cells in Graves' hyperthyroidism and ophthalmopathy. General study results and limits: Ophthalmopathy was predicted by the model a median of approximately 6 months ahead of onset. Most thyroid clonotypes that were expanded above 0.001 also turned up in blood.

RNA transcripts were the template for amplifying TCR beta CDR3 regions. Initially, a first-round RT-PCR of the TCR CDR3 employed the HTBI primer set. TCRdb ran MiXCR on the multiplex PCR reads and lists one entry per CDR3 protein. This sample has some 420,000 distinct CDR3 sequences; roughly 15% occur once, and the top ten carry 5% to 6%. In germline, CDR1 is MDHEN, CDR2 SYDVKM. This CDR3 has 14 amino acids. V was pared by 5 bases and J by 5 bases, with 4 bases of the junction left unmatched. Exclusion of patients followed from uncontrolled infection, other autoimmune disease, pregnancy or lactation. The material sequenced was blood. The clonotype originates from a young woman with Graves' hyperthyroidism. The chain links TRBV28 to TRBJ2-3, with TRBD2 matching 10 bases. This chain's CDR3 is CASSKGLARDTQYF. DNA for the CDR3: TGTGCCAGCAGTAAGGGACTAGCGAGAGATACGCAGTATTTT. Complete variable domain (other parts from reference TRBV28 and TRBJ2-3): DVKVTQSSRYLVKRTGEKVFLECVQDMDHENMFWYRQDPGLGLRLIYFSYDVKMKEKGDIPEGYSVSREKKERFSLILESASTNQTSMYLCASSKGLARDTQYFGPGTRLTVL.